Following are 30 T cell receptor beta chains from one sample sequenced in a study of cytomegalovirus exposure and HLA in healthy donors. The PCR used 60 Vbeta and 13 Jbeta primers. Generated by immunoSEQ multiplex PCR, the TCRdb table keeps only in-frame clones and is missing some. The data hold some 190,000 clones, with roughly 74% observed a single time. The source material was PBMCs. Receptors were obtained from a woman aged 30 to 39 in good health and CMV-seropositive.

The rearrangement joins TRBV6-1 to TRBJ2-7; D is unclear. V was shortened by 2 bases and J by 5 bases, with 13 bases between the two germline ends. Germline loops: CDR1 MNHNS, CDR2 SASEGT. The CDR3 consists of 14 residues. CDR3 sequence (DNA): TGTGCCAGCAGTGAACGGCCAGCGTTCGACGAGCAGTACTTC. Residues: CASSERPAFDEQYF.

The rearrangement links TRBV6-1 to TRBJ1-3; 7 nucleotides agree with TRBD1. Trimming cost V 8 bases and J 2 bases; bases outside gene matches: 0. CDR1 and CDR2 (germline): MNHNS, SASEGT. The CDR3 spans 12 residues. The CDR3 DNA reads TGTGCCAGCGACAGGGCTGGAAACACCATATATTTT. Its protein product is CASDRAGNTIYF.

This chain joins TRBV21-1 and TRBJ2-2; TRBD1 reflects the table's D call only, with no check against the DNA. TRBV21-1 represents a pseudogene. CDR3 length: 16 amino acids. In DNA form, the CDR3 reads TGTGCCAGCAGCAGGCAGGGGAAGAGGAACACCGGGGAGCTGTTTTTT. It encodes CASSRQGKRNTGELFF.

This clone was recorded once. This chain connects TRBV2 to TRBJ1-3; D is possibly TRBD1 (6 bases). The CDR3 contains 16 residues. Per the germline V gene, CDR1 is SNHLY and CDR2 is FYNNEI. Between the trimmed V and J ends, which lost 7 bases and 0 bases, there was a span of 16 bases. CDR3 DNA sequence: TGTGCCAGCAACCACGAACAGGGCCCCTCTGGAAACACCATATATTTT. It translates to CASNHEQGPSGNTIYF.

Of note for this clone: A read error may produce the germline difference seen at one junction end. In DNA, the CDR3 is TGTGCCAGCAGCGTAGGGACTAACATCGGGGAGCTGTTTTTT. Residues: CASSVGTNIGELFF. This chain links TRBV9 with TRBJ2-2; tentatively, D is TRBD2 (6 bases). Germline CDR1 is SGDLS and CDR2 is YYNGEE. The CDR3 contains 14 residues. Combining the CDR3 with reference TRBV9 and TRBJ2-2 gives the whole variable domain DSGVTQTPKHLITATGQRVTLRCSPRSGDLSVYWYQQSLDQGLQFLIQYYNGEERAKGNILERFSAQQFPDLHSELNLSSLELGDSALYFCASSVGTNIGELFFGEGSRLTVL.

The chain carries TRBV6-5 and TRBJ1-5, with D uncertain. Germline CDR1 is MNHEY and CDR2 is SVGAGI. The CDR3 runs to 14 residues. The germline V and J ends were trimmed by 0 bases and 7 bases, with 10 bases remaining between them. Here the CDR3 DNA reads TGTGCCAGCAGTTACTCGGGCGGCGGGCAGCCCCAGCATTTT. Translating it yields CASSYSGGGQPQHF.

The chain couples TRBV5-6 to TRBJ2-6; 9 bases line up with TRBD1. J was trimmed by 0 bases and V by 3 bases; bases with no gene match: 7. From germline, CDR1 is SGHDT and CDR2 YYEEEE. This CDR3 region has 18 residues. The CDR3 bases are TGTGCCAGCAGCTACCGGGACAGGGCACACTCTGGGGCCAACGTCCTGACTTTC. It translates to CASSYRDRAHSGANVLTF.

This clone was observed a handful of times. The chain uses TRBV27 and TRBJ1-6; D not certain. From germline, CDR1 is MNHEY and CDR2 SMNVEV (reference sequence). The CDR3 extends over 13 amino acids. The V end was cut by 3 bases, the J end by 8 bases, with 8 bases between. DNA of the CDR3: TGTGCCAGCAGTTTGGGCAGTTATTCACCCCTCCACTTT. Amino acids: CASSLGSYSPLHF.

The chain carries TRBV5-1 and TRBJ2-6; no reliable D call. This CDR3 is 15 amino acids long. V shed 1 base and J shed 0 bases, with 5 bases lying between them. CDR1 SGHRS and CDR2 YFSETQ come from the germline V gene. The CDR3: CASSLTASGANVLTF. The DNA for the CDR3 is TGCGCCAGCAGCTTGACAGCCTCTGGGGCCAACGTCCTGACTTTC. The entire variable domain, with the rest obtained from reference TRBV5-1 and TRBJ2-6, is as follows: KAGVTQTPRYLIKTRGQQVTLSCSPISGHRSVSWYQQTPGQGLQFLFEYFSETQRNKGNFPGRFSGRQFSNSRSEMNVSTLELGDSALYLCASSLTASGANVLTFGAGSRLTVL.

The gene calls are TRBV4-1 and TRBJ1-1, with 7 bases matching TRBD1. In germline, CDR1 is MGHRA, CDR2 YSYEKL. The ends lost 7 bases at V and 2 bases at J; junction bases unmatched: 22. This CDR3 contains 19 residues. The CDR3 loop is CASTPEPSDRLVPNTEAFF. DNA for the CDR3: TGCGCCAGCACCCCAGAACCCTCGGACAGGTTGGTTCCCAACACTGAAGCTTTCTTT.

This clone was recorded once. The chain employs TRBV6-1 and TRBJ1-3; no definite D call. The CDR3 consists of 11 residues. V lost 2 bases to trimming and J lost 11 bases, with 7 bases between them. Looked up from germline, CDR1 is MNHNS and CDR2 is SASEGT. The CDR3 loop is CASSERDPIYF. In DNA form, the CDR3 reads TGTGCCAGCAGTGAACGGGATCCCATATATTTT.

This clone was found a few times. V usage is TRBV27 and J usage is TRBJ2-1; 9 positions match TRBD2. With V trimmed by 6 bases and J by 4 bases, 7 bases remained unmatched. This CDR3 is built from 15 residues. Germline V gene lookup returns CDR1 MNHEY and CDR2 SMNVEV (reference sequence). The CDR3: CASSTRLADYNEQFF. The DNA of the CDR3 is TGTGCCAGCAGCACGCGACTAGCGGATTACAATGAGCAGTTCTTC.

This clone was recorded only once. The chain employs TRBV5-4 and TRBJ2-1; TRBD2 matches at 8 bases. J lost 0 bases, V lost 0 bases, and 5 bases had no gene match. CDR1 and CDR2 from the germline V gene are SGHNT and YYREEE (reference sequence). CDR3 length: 17 residues. The CDR3 nucleotides read TGTGCCAGCAGCTTGGAAGCGGGGGCTAGCTCCTACAATGAGCAGTTCTTC. Translated: CASSLEAGASSYNEQFF.

The CDR3 loop reads CAISSTGTHSYNEQFF. The CDR3 DNA sequence: TGTGCCATCAGTTCAACCGGGACTCACTCCTACAATGAGCAGTTCTTC. This chain uses TRBV10-3 with TRBJ2-1; maybe TRBD2 (6 bases). Trimming removed 5 bases from V and 0 bases from J, with 14 bases in between. Germline V gives CDR1 ENHRY, CDR2 SYGVKD. The CDR3 runs 16 residues.

This chain uses TRBV5-4 with TRBJ2-7; the D gene is possibly TRBD2 (7 bases). V lost 4 bases to trimming and J lost 6 bases, with 20 bases between them. The germline V gene has CDR1 SGHNT and CDR2 YYREEE (reference sequence). This CDR3 comprises 15 residues. The CDR3 coding sequence is TGTGCCAGCAGCCAGCGGGGACACATTGGGGGCGAGCAGTACTTC. This codes for CASSQRGHIGGEQYF.

The V call is TRBV5-1, the J call TRBJ2-3, with TRBD2 identical over 11 bases. With V trimmed by 3 bases and J by 4 bases, 7 bases remained unmatched. Germline lookup yields CDR1 SGHRS and CDR2 YFSETQ. CDR3 length: 16 amino acids. CDR3: CASSWRTSGWADTQYF. The DNA for the CDR3 is TGCGCCAGCAGCTGGCGGACTAGCGGGTGGGCAGATACGCAGTATTTT. Complete variable domain (other parts from reference TRBV5-1 and TRBJ2-3): KAGVTQTPRYLIKTRGQQVTLSCSPISGHRSVSWYQQTPGQGLQFLFEYFSETQRNKGNFPGRFSGRQFSNSRSEMNVSTLELGDSALYLCASSWRTSGWADTQYFGPGTRLTVL.

The genes are TRBV6-5 and TRBJ2-1; the match to TRBD2 covers 7 bases. The length of the CDR3 is 13 residues. The J segment lost 2 bases and the V segment lost 7 bases, leaving 2 bases of the junction unmatched. Germline V gene data show CDR1 as MNHEY and CDR2 as SVGAGI. CDR3: CASTAGAYNEQFF. CDR3 bases: TGTGCCAGCACGGCGGGGGCCTACAATGAGCAGTTCTTC.

This chain uses TRBV6-7 with TRBJ1-6; a possible D gene is TRBD1 (6 bases). TRBV6-7 qualifies as an ORF whose function is uncertain. The CDR3 has 20 amino acids. V shed 1 base and J shed 7 bases, with 26 bases lying between them. CDR3 loop: CASSYFVGATGSYTNSPLHF. The CDR3 DNA reads as TGTGCCAGCAGTTACTTCGTGGGTGCAACAGGGAGCTATACCAATTCACCCCTCCACTTT.

The chain joins TRBV11-2 to TRBJ2-7; tentatively, D is TRBD1 (5 bases). CDR1 is SGHAT and CDR2 is FQNNGV in the germline V gene. CDR3 length: 16 residues. V gave up 1 base and J gave up 4 bases, with 17 bases separating them. The CDR3 protein is CASSLGGWAVGYEQYF. In DNA form, the CDR3 reads TGTGCCAGCAGCTTAGGGGGCTGGGCAGTTGGGTACGAGCAGTACTTC.

The V and J genes are TRBV5-4 and TRBJ2-2, with TRBD2 matching 8 bases. The junction had 9 bases not matched to a gene; V was cut back by 0 bases and J by 5 bases. Per the germline V gene, CDR1 is SGHNT and CDR2 is YYREEE (reference sequence). The CDR3 totals 17 residues. The CDR3 loop is CASSLGGRPGVTGELFF. The CDR3 region has the DNA TGTGCCAGCAGCTTGGGCGGGAGGCCTGGAGTAACCGGGGAGCTGTTTTTT.

A single count supports this clone. V is TRBV13 and J is TRBJ2-1, with a weak D call TRBD2 (6 bases). Per germline, CDR1 PRHDT and CDR2 FYEKMQ (reference sequence). This CDR3 has 16 residues. Trimming stripped 3 bases from V and 6 bases from J, with 18 bases between. This CDR3 is CASSFVTGAPRNEQFF. CDR3 bases: TGTGCCAGCAGCTTCGTAACGGGAGCCCCCCGCAATGAGCAGTTCTTC.

The rearrangement uses TRBV9 and TRBJ2-3; no clear D gene. The CDR3 extends over 18 amino acids. Germline values: CDR1 SGDLS, CDR2 YYNGEE. V was pared by 0 bases and J by 0 bases, with 17 bases between. CDR3 in DNA: TGTGCCAGCAGCGTAGATAGGTCGGTGGGCAGCAGCACAGATACGCAGTATTTT. Encoded protein: CASSVDRSVGSSTDTQYF. Variable domain in full (rest from reference TRBV9 and TRBJ2-3): DSGVTQTPKHLITATGQRVTLRCSPRSGDLSVYWYQQSLDQGLQFLIQYYNGEERAKGNILERFSAQQFPDLHSELNLSSLELGDSALYFCASSVDRSVGSSTDTQYFGPGTRLTVL.

This clone was recorded a few times. The chain links TRBV7-3 to TRBJ2-5; 8 bases map to TRBD2. Germline V gives CDR1 SGHTA, CDR2 FQGTGA. Trimming at V came to 3 bases and at J to 5 bases, leaving 8 bases not matched to a gene. This CDR3 has 15 residues. The DNA of the CDR3 is TGTGCCAGCAGCTTGTCGGGAGGGCCGATGGAGACCCAGTACTTC. Protein sequence: CASSLSGGPMETQYF.

This sequence joins TRBV5-1 and TRBJ2-2; the match to TRBD2 covers 7 bases. Germline CDR1 reads SGHRS; CDR2 reads YFSETQ. This CDR3 comprises 16 residues. The trim removed 0 bases at V and 5 bases at J, leaving 7 bases unmatched. CDR3 in DNA: TGCGCCAGCAGCTTGGTCGGGGGGATTGTAACCGGGGAGCTGTTTTTT. Its protein is CASSLVGGIVTGELFF.

Comment on this clone: Other DNA sequences in the same sample also yield this CDR3. The genes are TRBV5-1 and TRBJ2-2; TRBD1 is a possible D gene (6 bases). The germline V gene encodes CDR1 SGHRS and CDR2 YFSETQ. The CDR3 has 14 amino acids. V lost 0 bases, J lost 5 bases, and 8 bases lay in between. The CDR3 region is CASSLVQGTGELFF. CDR3 nucleotide sequence: TGCGCCAGCAGCTTGGTTCAGGGGACCGGGGAGCTGTTTTTT.

V and J are TRBV4-1 and TRBJ2-3; a possible D gene is TRBD2 (5 bases). Germline V gives CDR1 MGHRA, CDR2 YSYEKL. The CDR3 totals 16 residues. Trimming took 5 bases from V and 5 from J, leaving 20 bases between them. The CDR3 is CASSGRSRRGVDTQYF. The CDR3 DNA reads TGCGCCAGCAGCGGTAGGTCGCGCCGGGGTGTAGATACGCAGTATTTT.

CDR3 protein: CASSVAREGYEQFF. CDR3 coding DNA: TGTGCCAGCAGCGTAGCCAGGGAGGGCTATGAGCAGTTCTTC. The chain is built from TRBV9 and TRBJ2-1, with TRBD2 matching over 7 bases. The V segment lost 0 bases and the J segment 8 bases; nucleotides outside the gene matches: 5. Germline V gene sequence: CDR1 SGDLS, CDR2 YYNGEE. This CDR3 contains 14 residues.

This chain links TRBV6-5 with TRBJ1-2; 8 positions agree with TRBD1. There are 14 residues in the CDR3. V lost 2 bases to trimming and J lost 8 bases; unmatched junction nucleotides: 7. From germline, CDR1 is MNHEY and CDR2 SVGAGI. The CDR3 nucleotides are TGTGCCAGCAGTTACCCTGGACAGGGTTTCGGCTACACCTTC. Translated, it gives CASSYPGQGFGYTF.

This clone appeared a few times. This sequence joins TRBV7-8 and TRBJ2-1; D not resolved. CDR3 length equals 14 residues. Germline V lookup: CDR1 SGHVS, CDR2 FQNEAQ. Trimming pared 8 bases from V and 0 bases from J, leaving 11 bases between. The CDR3 nucleotides are TGTGCCAGCGCCCCGTACAGCTCCTACAATGAGCAGTTCTTC. Its protein product is CASAPYSSYNEQFF.

The V and J genes are TRBV10-1 and TRBJ1-3; D perhaps matches TRBD1 (5 bases). Germline-derived CDR1 and CDR2 are WNHNN and SYGVQD (reference sequence). Between the trimmed V and J ends, which lost 6 bases and 0 bases, there was a span of 15 bases. CDR3 size: 16 residues. CDR3 DNA: TGCGCCAGCAGGGATACAGGTTCCGGCTCTGGAAACACCATATATTTT. This translates into CASRDTGSGSGNTIYF.